Below are 5 T cell receptor beta chains sequenced from a single sample in a study of T cells in Graves' hyperthyroidism and ophthalmopathy. Researchers amplified the TCR beta CDR3 regions from RNA transcripts. The HTBI primer set was used in a first-round RT-PCR of the TCR CDR3. MiXCR was run by TCRdb on the multiplex PCR reads, yielding one entry per CDR3 protein. The table has almost 500,000 distinct CDR3 sequences, approximately 22% seen once. Sequences were obtained from blood. Receptor source: a woman in her 70s with Graves' ophthalmopathy.

J is TRBJ1-1 and V is TRBV6-5, with TRBD1 identical over 7 bases. Germline V gene sequence: CDR1 MNHEY, CDR2 SVGAGI. V shed 2 bases, J shed 4 bases, and the junction held 16 bases outside the gene matches. The CDR3 totals 18 residues. The CDR3 spells CASSYPDRVSSLGTEAFF. In nucleotides, the CDR3 is TGTGCCAGCAGTTACCCAGACAGGGTCTCAAGTTTGGGCACTGAAGCTTTCTTT.

This clonotype was counted ten times or more. This chain joins TRBV12-3 or TRBV12-4 and TRBJ1-2, with D uncertain. This CDR3 region has 13 residues. The germline V and J ends were trimmed by 2 bases and 8 bases, with 12 bases remaining between them. The CDR3 reads CASSLSGSEGYTF. DNA of the CDR3: TGTGCCAGCAGTTTATCCGGATCCGAAGGCTACACCTTC.

This clonotype was detected only a few times. V is TRBV7-8 and J is TRBJ2-3, with D unclear. V lost 1 base and J 2 bases, leaving 10 bases between the germline ends. Germline-derived CDR1 and CDR2 are SGHVS and FQNEAQ. CDR3 length: 15 residues. CDR3 DNA sequence: TGTGCCAGCAGCTTAGATGGGCGGATCACAGATACGCAGTATTTT. This sequence encodes CASSLDGRITDTQYF.

The rearrangement links TRBV7-2 to TRBJ2-5, with 13 bases matching TRBD2. Losses at the gene ends were 1 base for V and 5 bases for J; bases not matched to a gene: 7. The germline gives CDR1 SGHTA, CDR2 FQGNSA. The CDR3 extends over 17 amino acids. In nucleotides, the CDR3 is TGTGCCAGCAGCTTAGTACGGACTAGCGGGAGCTTGGAGACCCAGTACTTC. It yields the protein CASSLVRTSGSLETQYF.

J is TRBJ1-5 and V is TRBV10-2; D may be TRBD1 (5 bases). Germline V CDR1 and CDR2: WSHSY, SAAADI. The CDR3 totals 16 residues. Trimming stripped 2 bases from V and 8 bases from J, with 19 bases between. CDR3: CASSESWDQGVEPQHF. The CDR3 DNA is TGCGCCAGCAGTGAGAGTTGGGACCAAGGGGTAGAGCCCCAGCATTTT.